This T cell receptor beta chain appears in the sequencing data of a study of a mutant IDH1 vaccine in newly diagnosed glioma. This clone was seen only once. Its antigen is unidentified. Only in-frame clones appear in the TCRdb table, and some are missing; sequencing was by immunoSEQ multiplex PCR. The table includes 110,000 or so clones, 85% to 90% detected once. This CDR3 region has 15 residues. Germline CDR1 and CDR2: LNHDA and SQIVND (reference sequence). Trimming at V came to 5 bases and at J to 4 bases, leaving 3 bases not matched to a gene. Time point: week 11, during vaccination. Doses of 300 ug of mutant IDH1 20-mer peptide were given with topical imiquimod.

The TCR originated in a woman in her fifties or sixties with glioma. The sequenced sample was PBMCs, obtained from a glioma patient whose treatment included an IDH1 peptide vaccine. The chain links TRBV19 to TRBJ2-3, with 13 nucleotides matching TRBD2. The CDR3 protein is CASSSGLAGADTQYF. CDR3 nucleotides: TGTGCCAGTAGTTCCGGACTAGCGGGAGCAGATACGCAGTATTTT.